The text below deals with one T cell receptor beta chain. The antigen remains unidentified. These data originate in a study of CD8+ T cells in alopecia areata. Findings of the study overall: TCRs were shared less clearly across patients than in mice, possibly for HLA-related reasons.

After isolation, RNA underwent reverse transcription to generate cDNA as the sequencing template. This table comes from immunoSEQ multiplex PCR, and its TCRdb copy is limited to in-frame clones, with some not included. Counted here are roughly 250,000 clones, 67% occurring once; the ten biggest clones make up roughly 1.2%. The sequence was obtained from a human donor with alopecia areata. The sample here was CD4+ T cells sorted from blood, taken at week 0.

The CDR3 nucleotides are TGTGCCTGGAGTGAGGGGACAGTCTACACCGGGGAGCTGTTTTTT. As protein: CAWSEGTVYTGELFF. The gene calls are TRBV30 and TRBJ2-2; 7 bases align to TRBD1. The CDR3 has 15 amino acids. The junction had 5 bases not matched to a gene; V was cut back by 1 base and J by 3 bases. Germline V gene sequence: CDR1 GTSNPN, CDR2 SVGIG (reference sequence).